This T cell receptor (beta chain) was profiled in a study of blood T cell repertoires in COVID-19. Looking at the study overall: Samples came from the United States, Italy and Spain, spanning acute and convalescent COVID-19. T cells, B-cell-depleted T cells, or PBMCs supplied cDNA or gDNA.

Produced via immunoSEQ multiplex PCR; TCRdb's table is partial and in-frame only. The sample shows hundreds of thousands of clones, about nine tenths of them seen only once. Seattle cases were enrolled at active infection and followed longitudinally. Trimming removed 5 bases from V and 2 bases from J; junction bases left unmatched: 7. This CDR3 comprises 14 residues. Germline-derived CDR1 and CDR2 are SQVTM and ANQGSEA. The source of this sequence is a woman aged 70-85 years with COVID-19, enrolled during active disease. The V gene is TRBV29-1, the J gene TRBJ2-7; 9 nucleotides align to TRBD1. Sequencing was performed on peripheral blood. CDR3 amino acids: CSVQWGQGAYEQYF. For the CDR3, the DNA is TGCAGCGTTCAATGGGGACAGGGTGCCTACGAGCAGTACTTC.